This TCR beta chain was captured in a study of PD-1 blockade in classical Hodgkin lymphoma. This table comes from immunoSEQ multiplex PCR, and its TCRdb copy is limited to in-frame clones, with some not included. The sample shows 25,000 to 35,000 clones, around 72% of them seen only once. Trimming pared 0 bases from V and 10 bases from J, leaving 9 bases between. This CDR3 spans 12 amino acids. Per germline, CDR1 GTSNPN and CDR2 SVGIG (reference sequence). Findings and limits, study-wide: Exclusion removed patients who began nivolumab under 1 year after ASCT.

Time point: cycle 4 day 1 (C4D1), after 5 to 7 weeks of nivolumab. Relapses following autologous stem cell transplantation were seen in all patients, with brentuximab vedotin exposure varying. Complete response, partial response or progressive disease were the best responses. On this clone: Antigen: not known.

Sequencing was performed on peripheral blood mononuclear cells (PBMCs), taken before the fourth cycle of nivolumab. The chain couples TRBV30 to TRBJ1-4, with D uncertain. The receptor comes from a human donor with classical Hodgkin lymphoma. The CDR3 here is CAWSVGMGKLFF. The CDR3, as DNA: TGTGCCTGGAGTGTGGGAATGGGAAAACTGTTTTTT.